This entry lists 20 T cell receptor beta chains sequenced from one sample in a study of T cells in pancreatic ductal adenocarcinoma. The selected patients with pancreatic ductal adenocarcinoma had surgery but no neoadjuvant therapy. Repertoires were generated with immunoSEQ multiplex PCR, while TCRdb's copy carries only in-frame clones and drops some. The sample has some 16,000 clones, 90% to 95% seen once. Sequencing was carried out using PBMCs. These receptors originate from a human donor with pancreatic ductal adenocarcinoma.

The rearrangement joins TRBV6-5 to TRBJ1-6; D is ambiguous. The V gene's germline CDR1 is MNHEY and CDR2 SVGAGI. The CDR3 has 16 amino acids. V was shortened by 0 bases and J by 7 bases, with 13 bases between the two germline ends. CDR3 DNA sequence: TGTGCCAGCAGTTACTCGATAAACTGGGAGAATTCACCCCTCCACTTT. Translation gives CASSYSINWENSPLHF.

The chain recombines TRBV2 with TRBJ2-2; weak D call: TRBD2 (7 bases). Trimming pared 3 bases from V and 8 bases from J, leaving 19 bases between. The CDR3 consists of 16 residues. Germline V gene data show CDR1 as SNHLY and CDR2 as FYNNEI. The CDR3 DNA reads as TGTGCCAGCAGTGACGGGGGGCCCCTCATCGGGGGGGAGCTGTTTTTT. Translated, it gives CASSDGGPLIGGELFF.

V is TRBV9 and J is TRBJ1-2; possible D gene TRBD1, 6 bases. Per the germline V gene, CDR1 is SGDLS and CDR2 is YYNGEE. Trimming stripped 0 bases from V and 4 bases from J, with 13 bases between. The CDR3 has 15 amino acids. DNA for the CDR3: TGTGCCAGCAGCGTAGCTTATCCAGGGGCCTATGGCTACACCTTC. Its translation is CASSVAYPGAYGYTF. The entire variable domain, with the rest obtained from reference TRBV9 and TRBJ1-2, is as follows: DSGVTQTPKHLITATGQRVTLRCSPRSGDLSVYWYQQSLDQGLQFLIQYYNGEERAKGNILERFSAQQFPDLHSELNLSSLELGDSALYFCASSVAYPGAYGYTFGSGTRLTVV.

The chain is built from TRBV16 and TRBJ1-1, with TRBD1 identical over 8 bases. The J segment lost 11 bases and the V segment lost 1 base, leaving 12 bases of the junction unmatched. From germline, CDR1 is KGHSY and CDR2 FQNENV. This CDR3 has 15 residues. CDR3 bases: TGTGCCAGCAGCCAATTTCCCTACCCGGACAGGGAGGCTTTCTTT. Amino acids: CASSQFPYPDREAFF.

The chain links TRBV15 to TRBJ1-1; tentatively, D is TRBD1 (6 bases). The germline V and J ends were trimmed by 1 base and 0 bases, with 9 bases remaining between them. This CDR3 region has 15 residues. Germline assignment: CDR1 LNHNV and CDR2 YYDKDF (reference sequence). CDR3 region: CATSRVGQMNTEAFF. Here the CDR3 DNA reads TGTGCCACCAGCAGAGTTGGACAGATGAACACTGAAGCTTTCTTT. Based on the CDR3 plus reference TRBV15 and TRBJ1-1, the full variable domain is DAMVIQNPRYQVTQFGKPVTLSCSQTLNHNVMYWYQQKSSQAPKLLFHYYDKDFNNEADTPDNFQSRRPNTSFCFLDIRSPGLGDTAMYLCATSRVGQMNTEAFFGQGTRLTVV.

V and J are TRBV5-4 and TRBJ2-7, with D tentatively TRBD2 (6 bases). This CDR3 comprises 16 residues. CDR1 and CDR2 (germline): SGHNT, YYREEE (reference sequence). V lost 0 bases and J lost 3, with 16 bases in between. The CDR3 spells CASSLAEGTPNYEQYF. The CDR3, as DNA: TGTGCCAGCAGCTTGGCCGAGGGGACTCCTAACTACGAGCAGTACTTC. Using reference TRBV5-4 and TRBJ2-7 for the parts outside the CDR3, the full variable domain is ETGVTQSPTHLIKTRGQQVTLRCSSQSGHNTVSWYQQALGQGPQFIFQYYREEENGRGNFPPRFSGLQFPNYSSELNVNALELDDSALYLCASSLAEGTPNYEQYFGPGTRLTVT.

This clone was recorded only once. The rearrangement links TRBV29-1 to TRBJ2-3, with TRBD1 identical over 7 bases. The CDR3 extends over 14 amino acids. From germline, CDR1 is SQVTM and CDR2 ANQGSEA. After removal of 8 bases from V and 0 bases from J, the junction contained 8 bases not matched to a gene. CDR3 in amino acids: CSQRQGTSTDTQYF. CDR3 sequence (DNA): TGCAGCCAACGACAGGGCACTAGCACAGATACGCAGTATTTT.

The chain combines TRBV6-5 with TRBJ1-2; D not resolved. V shed 5 bases and J shed 4 bases, with 14 bases lying between them. The germline gives CDR1 MNHEY, CDR2 SVGAGI. CDR3 size: 14 residues. CDR3 region: CASSESSVTYGYTF. CDR3 bases: TGTGCCAGCAGTGAGTCCAGCGTAACCTATGGCTACACCTTC.

V usage is TRBV25-1 and J usage is TRBJ1-6, with D possibly being TRBD1 (6 bases). The germline gives CDR1 MGHDK, CDR2 SYGVNS. CDR3 length: 16 amino acids. V shed 0 bases and J shed 10 bases, with 16 bases lying between them. The CDR3 DNA reads TGTGCCAGCAGTGAATATGGGGGGCCCTTGCGATCACCCCTCCACTTT. The encoded protein is CASSEYGGPLRSPLHF. Full variable domain (rest looked up from reference TRBV25-1 and TRBJ1-6): EADIYQTPRYLVIGTGKKITLECSQTMGHDKMYWYQQDPGMELHLIHYSYGVNSTEKGDLSSESTVSRIRTEHFPLTLESARPSHTSQYLCASSEYGGPLRSPLHFGNGTRLTVT.

The gene calls are TRBV25-1 and TRBJ1-1, with D uncertain. Germline lookup yields CDR1 MGHDK and CDR2 SYGVNS. The length of the CDR3 is 13 residues. V lost 3 bases to trimming and J lost 5 bases, with 10 bases between them. In nucleotides, the CDR3 is TGTGCCAGCAGTGACCGGCCGGGGACTGAAGCTTTCTTT. Its translation is CASSDRPGTEAFF. Supplemented by reference TRBV25-1 and TRBJ1-1, the full variable domain reads EADIYQTPRYLVIGTGKKITLECSQTMGHDKMYWYQQDPGMELHLIHYSYGVNSTEKGDLSSESTVSRIRTEHFPLTLESARPSHTSQYLCASSDRPGTEAFFGQGTRLTVV.

The rearrangement joins TRBV18 to TRBJ2-2; D perhaps matches TRBD1 (6 bases). Germline V gene lookup returns CDR1 KGHSH and CDR2 LQKENI. The V end was cut by 3 bases, the J end by 6 bases, with 23 bases between. The CDR3 sequence is 18 residues long. The CDR3 sequence: CASSPLQSRVRGPGELFF. In DNA, the CDR3 is TGTGCCAGCTCACCCCTGCAGTCCCGGGTCAGGGGACCCGGGGAGCTGTTTTTT. The full variable domain, its missing parts supplied by reference TRBV18 and TRBJ2-2, is NAGVMQNPRHLVRRRGQEARLRCSPMKGHSHVYWYRQLPEEGLKFMVYLQKENIIDESGMPKERFSAEFPKEGPSILRIQQVVRGDSAAYFCASSPLQSRVRGPGELFFGEGSRLTVL.

The chain's CDR3 is CASSSTGGIGANVLTF. The CDR3 DNA is TGTGCCAGTAGTAGTACAGGGGGTATTGGGGCCAACGTCCTGACTTTC. The V call is TRBV19, the J call TRBJ2-6; TRBD1 matches 8 bases. This CDR3 contains 16 residues. CDR1 and CDR2 (germline): LNHDA, SQIVND (reference sequence). V was clipped by 4 bases and J by 3 bases; unmatched bases: 5. The variable domain in full, completed from reference TRBV19 and TRBJ2-6, reads DGGITQSPKYLFRKEGQNVTLSCEQNLNHDAMYWYRQDPGQGLRLIYYSQIVNDFQKGDIAEGYSVSREKKESFPLTVTSAQKNPTAFYLCASSSTGGIGANVLTFGAGSRLTVL.

J is TRBJ2-3 and V is TRBV5-1; D uncertain. The CDR3 totals 16 residues. V lost 0 bases and J 2 bases, leaving 13 bases between the germline ends. From germline, CDR1 is SGHRS and CDR2 YFSETQ. CDR3 nucleotide sequence: TGCGCCAGCAGCTTGGGAGTTTTGGGCTACACAGATACGCAGTATTTT. Residues: CASSLGVLGYTDTQYF.

This chain uses TRBV21-1 with TRBJ2-7; the table's D call TRBD1 went unverified against the DNA. TRBV21-1 is recorded as a pseudogene. This CDR3 is 16 amino acids long. The CDR3 loop is CASSLPGQGASYEQYF. CDR3 coding DNA: TGTGCCAGCAGCCTGCCGGGACAGGGGGCTTCCTACGAGCAGTACTTC.

This rearrangement joins TRBV25-1 to TRBJ1-1; D is possibly TRBD1 (6 bases). Germline values: CDR1 MGHDK, CDR2 SYGVNS. CDR3 size: 16 residues. The V end lost 4 bases, the J end lost 0 bases, and 15 bases lay between the germline ends. As DNA, the CDR3 is TGTGCCAGCAGTGGGTCGGGGGGGCGATTGAACACTGAAGCTTTCTTT. This encodes CASSGSGGRLNTEAFF.

The chain links TRBV12-5 to TRBJ2-2, with 16 bases fitting TRBD2. The V gene's germline CDR1 is LGHNT and CDR2 FRNRAP. The CDR3 covers 19 residues. The V and J ends lost 5 bases and 5 bases, in that order; junction bases with no gene match: 11. CDR3 region: CASGPRPGLAGGPTGELFF. CDR3 nucleotides: TGTGCTAGTGGTCCCCGACCGGGACTAGCGGGGGGGCCAACCGGGGAGCTGTTTTTT.

The genes are TRBV9 and TRBJ2-3, with D possibly TRBD2 on 6 matching bases. Germline V CDR1 and CDR2: SGDLS, YYNGEE. CDR3 length: 15 residues. Trimming pared 4 bases from V and 2 bases from J, leaving 14 bases between. The CDR3 protein is CASSPRDGYTDTQYF. CDR3 bases: TGTGCCAGCAGCCCGCGGGACGGATACACAGATACGCAGTATTTT.

This rearrangement joins TRBV28 to TRBJ1-2; 7 positions match TRBD1. V lost 7 bases and J lost 0; bases outside the gene matches: 8. This CDR3 has 15 residues. Germline CDR1 MDHEN, CDR2 SYDVKM. The CDR3 is CASTAGGLANYGYTF. In nucleotides, the CDR3 is TGTGCCAGCACAGCAGGGGGGCTAGCTAACTATGGCTACACCTTC.

CDR3 coding DNA: TGTGCCAGCAGCTTGGGTGGTTCGGCGGGTTCGGAGACCCAGTACTTC. It is translated as CASSLGGSAGSETQYF. The rearrangement joins TRBV5-4 to TRBJ2-5, with D perhaps matching TRBD2 (5 bases). Per germline, CDR1 SGHNT and CDR2 YYREEE (reference sequence). V was trimmed by 0 bases and J by 5 bases, leaving 17 bases between them. This CDR3 has 16 amino acids.

This chain uses TRBV7-8 with TRBJ2-6, with no clear D. Deletions cut 4 bases from V and 6 bases from J, with 7 bases between. The CDR3 has 13 residues. The germline V gene encodes CDR1 SGHVS and CDR2 FQNEAQ. The CDR3 DNA reads as TGTGCCAGCAGCTCTCGGTTGGCCAACGTCCTGACTTTC. This encodes CASSSRLANVLTF.